This is a list of T cell receptor beta chains from one sample in a study of blood T cell repertoires in COVID-19. The method was immunoSEQ multiplex PCR; TCRdb's version includes in-frame clones alone and lacks a portion of them. The table has 50,000 to 65,000 clones, 80% to 90% seen once. Input material: peripheral blood. These receptors originate from a man in his forties or fifties with acute or convalescent COVID-19. The CDR3 runs from the conserved cysteine through the conserved F or W. D genes are given only for firm matches. Not all rows give a size; the values are once, few, many and, for expanded clones, a class.

v_call	cdr3_length	d_call	clone_size	j_call	cdr3_nt	cdr3_aa
TRBV6-5	15	.	.	TRBJ2-2	TGTGCCAGCAGTTCAGGGGTGGGGAACACCGGGGAGCTGTTTTTT	CASSSGVGNTGELFF
TRBV2	16	TRBD2	.	TRBJ2-5	TGTGCCAGCAGTGTGACAGGAAGCGGGGGGGCTGAGACCCAGTACTTC	CASSVTGSGGAETQYF
TRBV5-1	15	TRBD2	.	TRBJ2-1	TGCGCCAGCAGCTGGGGACTAGCGGGGACCAATGAGCAGTTCTTC	CASSWGLAGTNEQFF
TRBV13	15	TRBD2	.	TRBJ2-3	TGTGCCAGCAGTCATACTAGCGGGGGTTCAGATACGCAGTATTTT	CASSHTSGGSDTQYF
TRBV10-3	15	.	.	TRBJ2-3	TGTGCCATCAGTGACAGGGGCCCCGGCACAGATACGCAGTATTTT	CAISDRGPGTDTQYF
TRBV5-1	18	TRBD1	few	TRBJ1-3	TGCGCCAGCAGCTTGGCCGGGACAGGGCGCTACTCTGGAAACACCATATATTTT	CASSLAGTGRYSGNTIYF
TRBV6-5	14	TRBD1	.	TRBJ1-5	TGTGCCAGCAGACCGGGACAGGGCAATCAGCCCCAGCATTTT	CASRPGQGNQPQHF
TRBV6-5	15	TRBD1	.	TRBJ1-1	TGTGCCAGCAGTTACTACGCCGGGACAGGGCGAGAAGCTTTCTTT	CASSYYAGTGREAFF
TRBV5-4	15	TRBD2	.	TRBJ2-3	TGTGCCAGCAGCCAACCTAGCGGGGGGTTGGTAACGCAGTATTTT	CASSQPSGGLVTQYF
TRBV7-3	24	TRBD1	.	TRBJ1-2	TGTGCCAGCAGCTTAAAGCCACCCCCGGGACAGGGAAATACACACAGGGGGCCTAACTATGGCTACACCTTC	CASSLKPPPGQGNTHRGPNYGYTF
TRBV7-3	13	.	.	TRBJ2-3	TGTGCCAGCAGCTTACTAGGAGCAGATACGCAGTATTTT	CASSLLGADTQYF
TRBV19	13	TRBD1	.	TRBJ2-5	TGTGCCAGTAGAAGGACAGGGGAAGAGACCCAGTACTTC	CASRRTGEETQYF
TRBV18	15	.	few	TRBJ1-2	TGTGCCAGCTCACTGAGACTCAGGGAAGGCGATGGCTACACCTTC	CASSLRLREGDGYTF
TRBV5-1	15	.	.	TRBJ2-1	TGCGCCAGCGCGCGGGGCTCCAGCTCCTACAATGAGCAGTTCTTC	CASARGSSSYNEQFF
TRBV2	14	.	.	TRBJ2-5	TGTGCCAGCAGGGGAGACAGGTCGCAAGAGACCCAGTACTTC	CASRGDRSQETQYF
TRBV3-1/TRBV3-2	17	TRBD1	.	TRBJ1-4	TGTGCCAGCAGCCAAGCCGGACAGGGGGCAACTAATGAAAAACTGTTTTTT	CASSQAGQGATNEKLFF
TRBV5-1	15	TRBD1	.	TRBJ1-4	TGCGCCAGCAGCGCAACCGGGACAGGGAGAGAAAAACTGTTTTTT	CASSATGTGREKLFF
TRBV7-6	21	TRBD1	.	TRBJ1-2	TGTGCCAGCAGCTTGAGTCGGAACCGGGACAGTCGACTCACTATTGGTCGGGGCTACACCTTC	CASSLSRNRDSRLTIGRGYTF
TRBV6-6	10	.	.	TRBJ1-2	TGTGCCAGCGCCGGAGAGGGCTACACCTTC	CASAGEGYTF
TRBV7-8	15	.	many	TRBJ2-3	TGTGCCAGCAGCTTAGGCCTTAACAGCCCCGCATGGCAGTATTTT	CASSLGLNSPAWQYF
TRBV5-1	14	.	.	TRBJ2-3	TGCGCCAGCAGCTGGACAGATCCCACAGATACGCAGTATTTT	CASSWTDPTDTQYF
TRBV7-8	16	.	once	TRBJ1-5	TGTGCCAGCAGCTTAGAACCCTACCTTAGCAATCAGCCCCAGCATTTT	CASSLEPYLSNQPQHF
TRBV19	14	.	many	TRBJ1-6	TGTGCCAGTAGTAAGGACACAAATAATTCACCCCTCCACTTT	CASSKDTNNSPLHF
TRBV6-6	15	.	.	TRBJ1-1	TGTGCCAGCAGTTATGACCCGGAGAGGGGGTCTGAAGCTTTCTTT	CASSYDPERGSEAFF
TRBV24-1	17	TRBD1	.	TRBJ2-1	TGTGCCACCAGTGACTTTCTAGACGGACAGGGTAGCAGTGAGCAGTTCTTC	CATSDFLDGQGSSEQFF
TRBV27	14	.	once	TRBJ2-7	TGTGCCAGCAGTTTGTCCATACGAGACTACGAGCAGTACTTC	CASSLSIRDYEQYF
TRBV30	15	TRBD1	.	TRBJ1-2	TGTGCCTGGGTTCTTACAGGGGGCATCACCTATGGCTACACCTTC	CAWVLTGGITYGYTF
TRBV11-3	16	TRBD1	.	TRBJ2-5	TGTGCCAGCAGCCCAGTGGGACAGGGCTTTGAAGAGACCCAGTACTTC	CASSPVGQGFEETQYF
TRBV7-2	16	TRBD2	.	TRBJ2-5	TGTGCCAGCAGCTTGGGACTAGCGGGGGGGAAAGAGACCCAGTACTTC	CASSLGLAGGKETQYF
TRBV7-3	15	TRBD1	.	TRBJ1-1	TGTGCCAGCAGCTTAACCGGACAGGGGTTTGGTGAAGCTTTCTTT	CASSLTGQGFGEAFF
TRBV5-8	16	TRBD1	few	TRBJ2-2	TGTGCCAGCAGCTTTAACAGGGGACCTAACACCGGGGAGCTGTTTTTT	CASSFNRGPNTGELFF
TRBV19	11	TRBD1	.	TRBJ1-1	TGTGCCAGCATCCGGGACAGAGAAGCTTTCTTT	CASIRDREAFF